This TCR beta chain was identified during a study of T cells in Graves' hyperthyroidism and ophthalmopathy. In the study overall: Staff took peripheral blood when the initial diagnosis was made, before any treatment began.

Amplification targeted TCR beta CDR3 regions from RNA transcripts. With the HTBI primer set, the TCR CDR3 went through a first round of RT-PCR. TCRdb fed the multiplex PCR reads into MiXCR, producing one record per CDR3 protein. The repertoire has around 370,000 distinct CDR3 sequences, approximately 17% of them found once; the top ten carry 40%. Study observations and caveats: Blood also showed most of the thyroid clonotypes that were expanded above 0.001.

Per germline, CDR1 SNHLY and CDR2 FYNNEI. There are 14 residues in the CDR3. The ends lost 0 bases at V and 7 bases at J; junction bases unmatched: 4. This clonotype was detected ten times or more. Its specificity is not known. Sequences were obtained from blood. This rearrangement joins TRBV2 to TRBJ1-1, with 8 nucleotides matching TRBD1. The receptor was isolated from a man between 18 and 29 years old with Graves' ophthalmopathy. CDR3 nucleotides: TGTGCCAGCAGTGAAGCGGGCAGGGGGCTTGAAGCTTTCTTT. Translation: CASSEAGRGLEAFF.